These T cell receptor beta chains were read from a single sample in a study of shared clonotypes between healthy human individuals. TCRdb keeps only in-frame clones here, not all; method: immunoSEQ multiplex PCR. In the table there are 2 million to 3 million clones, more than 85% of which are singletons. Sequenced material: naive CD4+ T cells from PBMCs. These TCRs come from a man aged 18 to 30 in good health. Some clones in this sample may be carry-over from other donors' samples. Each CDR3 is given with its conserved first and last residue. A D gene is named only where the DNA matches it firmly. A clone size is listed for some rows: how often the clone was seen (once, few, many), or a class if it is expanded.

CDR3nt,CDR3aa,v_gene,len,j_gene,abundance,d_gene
TGTGCCAGCAGCCTGTTGCGGGCCCTATCCTACGAGCAGTACTTC,CASSLLRALSYEQYF,TRBV5-6,15,TRBJ2-7,.,.
TGTGCCAGCAGCTCGGGTCTATCGGGTCAGCCCCAGCATTTT,CASSSGLSGQPQHF,TRBV7-2,14,TRBJ1-5,.,.
TGTGCCAGCAGCTTAGCAGGGGGCTACGAGCAGTACTTC,CASSLAGGYEQYF,TRBV7-2,13,TRBJ2-7,.,.
TGTGCCAGCAGCGGGGACAGGGTCACTGAAGCTTTCTTT,CASSGDRVTEAFF,TRBV5-6,13,TRBJ1-1,few,TRBD1
TGCAGCGTACGGACGTTCCGCCCCGGGGACGAGCAGTACTTC,CSVRTFRPGDEQYF,TRBV29-1,14,TRBJ2-7,.,.
TGTGCCAGCAGCTTGAAGGGGCGCCTAAACATTCAGTACTTC,CASSLKGRLNIQYF,TRBV13,14,TRBJ2-4,.,.
TGTGCCAGCTCACCACCGGGGGTCCGGGACGGCTACACCTTC,CASSPPGVRDGYTF,TRBV28,14,TRBJ1-2,.,.
TGTGCCAGCAGCTTAGTTCTCTGGACAGTGAACACTGAAGCTTTCTTT,CASSLVLWTVNTEAFF,TRBV7-9,16,TRBJ1-1,few,.
TGTGCCAGTAGTATCCGGACAAACTATGGCTACACCTTC,CASSIRTNYGYTF,TRBV19,13,TRBJ1-2,.,.
TGTGCCAGCAGCTTAGTAGGCGGGACAGAAAATTTT,CASSLVGGTENF,TRBV7-2,12,TRBJ2-3,.,.
TGTGCCAGCAGCCTCGCGTCTCCGGATACGCAGTATTTT,CASSLASPDTQYF,TRBV4-2,13,TRBJ2-3,.,.
TGTGCCAGCAGCGGAAGGCGCAGCACAGATACGCAGTATTTT,CASSGRRSTDTQYF,TRBV11-2,14,TRBJ2-3,.,.
TGTGCCTGCCCGCGTTTAGGGCAGGGTGAGCAGTTCTTC,CACPRLGQGEQFF,TRBV2,13,TRBJ2-1,.,.
TGTGCCAGTAGTAGGGACACCGGGGAGCTGTTTTTT,CASSRDTGELFF,TRBV19,12,TRBJ2-2,.,.
TGCGCCAGCAGCCTGCAGGGGGGACAGAACACCGGGGAGCTGTTTTTT,CASSLQGGQNTGELFF,TRBV5-1,16,TRBJ2-2,.,.
TGCGCCAGCAGCTTGGTTGGCCGAGAGAACACTGAAGCTTTCTTT,CASSLVGRENTEAFF,TRBV5-1,15,TRBJ1-1,.,.
TGTGCCAGCAGTGAAAGACAGGGGAGGTCACCCCTCCACTTT,CASSERQGRSPLHF,TRBV6-1,14,TRBJ1-6,.,TRBD1
TGTGCCACCGTCGAGTTCCCGAACACCGGGGAGCTGTTTTTT,CATVEFPNTGELFF,TRBV15,14,TRBJ2-2,.,.
TGCAGTGCTCGGGGCGAGGAGCAGTTCTTC,CSARGEEQFF,TRBV20-1,10,TRBJ2-1,.,.
TGCAGCGTTGACAGGGGGATCGGAGAGACCCAGTACTTC,CSVDRGIGETQYF,TRBV29-1,13,TRBJ2-5,once,TRBD1
TGCAGCGCCCTAAGTTCCGGTAATGAAAAACTGTTTTTT,CSALSSGNEKLFF,TRBV29-1,13,TRBJ1-4,.,.
TGTGCCAGCCGGGACTTCGGCTCCTACGAGCAGTACTTC,CASRDFGSYEQYF,TRBV5-8,13,TRBJ2-7,.,.
TGCGCCAGCAGCTTGGGGGAGGGGCAGACCCAGTACTTC,CASSLGEGQTQYF,TRBV5-1,13,TRBJ2-5,.,TRBD2
TGTGCCAGCAGTCCGACAGGGGGCGGGGGCTACACCTTC,CASSPTGGGGYTF,TRBV28,13,TRBJ1-2,.,TRBD1
TGTGCCATTGGAGGGGGGGTGGCTCGCGAGCAGTACTTC,CAIGGGVAREQYF,TRBV10-3,13,TRBJ2-7,.,.
TGCGCCAGCAGCTTGGCTGCGGGGGCCACCTACAATGAGCAGTTCTTC,CASSLAAGATYNEQFF,TRBV5-1,16,TRBJ2-1,.,.
TGTGCCTGGAGTGTACGGGTAGGACTAGCGAGGTACGAGCAGTACTTC,CAWSVRVGLARYEQYF,TRBV30,16,TRBJ2-7,.,TRBD2
TGTGCCAGTAGTACATCTAGGCTGAGCTCCTACGAGCAGTACTTC,CASSTSRLSSYEQYF,TRBV19,15,TRBJ2-7,.,.
TGTGCCAGTAGCCCCGTCGGGCCGCCCTTAAACACCGGGGAGCTGTTTTTT,CASSPVGPPLNTGELFF,TRBV19,17,TRBJ2-2,.,.
TGTGCCAGCAGTAAGACAGGGGCGATCTCTGGAAACACCATATATTTT,CASSKTGAISGNTIYF,TRBV28,16,TRBJ1-3,.,TRBD1
TGTGCCAGCAGGTTACCGCTCGAGACCCAGTACTTC,CASRLPLETQYF,TRBV7-8,12,TRBJ2-5,.,.
TGTGCCAGCAGCAGGGACAGCGGCTCCTACGAGCAGTACTTC,CASSRDSGSYEQYF,TRBV6-1,14,TRBJ2-7,.,TRBD1
TGTGCCTGGCCCCCGCGTCGGACAGGGGTTTCGGAGACCCAGTACTTC,CAWPPRRTGVSETQYF,TRBV30,16,TRBJ2-5,.,TRBD1
TGTGCCACCAGCACCTACCCACGACAGGGACCACCACACTACGAGCAGTACTTC,CATSTYPRQGPPHYEQYF,TRBV15,18,TRBJ2-7,.,TRBD1
TGTGCCAGCTCATGGACAGGGCGCCTCTCCAATTACAATGAGCAGTTCTTC,CASSWTGRLSNYNEQFF,TRBV18,17,TRBJ2-1,.,TRBD1
TGTGCCAGCAGTGAAGTCGGCAGGGGCTATGGCTACACCTTC,CASSEVGRGYGYTF,TRBV2,14,TRBJ1-2,.,.
TGTGCCAGCAGTTGGGACAGGGGAGATGAGCAGTTCTTC,CASSWDRGDEQFF,TRBV28,13,TRBJ2-1,.,TRBD1